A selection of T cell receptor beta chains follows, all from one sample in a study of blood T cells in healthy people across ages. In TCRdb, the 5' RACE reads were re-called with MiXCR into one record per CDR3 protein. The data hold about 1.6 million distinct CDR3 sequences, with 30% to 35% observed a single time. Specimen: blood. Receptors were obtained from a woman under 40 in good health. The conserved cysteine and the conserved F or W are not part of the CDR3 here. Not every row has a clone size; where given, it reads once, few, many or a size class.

cdr3_aa: ASSTWDRRSLYGYT
v_call: TRBV12-3/TRBV12-4
clone_size: -

cdr3_aa: SLLTASETQY
v_call: TRBV29-1
clone_size: many

cdr3_aa: AIRQGAHEQY
v_call: TRBV12-3/TRBV12-4
clone_size: -

cdr3_aa: ASSQGGLAEYEQY
v_call: TRBV7-6
clone_size: -

cdr3_aa: ASSLSGGVNEQF
v_call: TRBV7-9
clone_size: -

cdr3_aa: ATSWTGVNQPQH
v_call: TRBV10-3
clone_size: -

cdr3_aa: ASSQEGSTYLEQY
v_call: TRBV14
clone_size: -

cdr3_aa: ASSGGLAGLTETQY
v_call: TRBV2
clone_size: -

cdr3_aa: ASSPVDEQF
v_call: TRBV18
clone_size: -

cdr3_aa: SPGQGLYGYT
v_call: TRBV29-1
clone_size: few

cdr3_aa: ASSKYRDTSYGYT
v_call: TRBV3-1
clone_size: -

cdr3_aa: ASSSGGEAETQY
v_call: TRBV6-2/TRBV6-3
clone_size: many

cdr3_aa: ASSYDKTDTQY
v_call: TRBV12-3/TRBV12-4
clone_size: few

cdr3_aa: ASSRPQGRDNEQF
v_call: TRBV6-6
clone_size: -

cdr3_aa: ASSREGERETQY
v_call: TRBV12-3/TRBV12-4
clone_size: few

cdr3_aa: ATSRGEREQF
v_call: TRBV15
clone_size: -

cdr3_aa: ASSGLVRETQY
v_call: TRBV10-1
clone_size: -

cdr3_aa: ASSFGGKNYGYT
v_call: TRBV12-3/TRBV12-4
clone_size: few

cdr3_aa: ASSDMDYGYT
v_call: TRBV7-9
clone_size: few

cdr3_aa: ASSRTSGVIGTDTQY
v_call: TRBV3-1
clone_size: -

cdr3_aa: ASSSRPLETLYNEQF
v_call: TRBV5-6
clone_size: -

cdr3_aa: ASKNPSGSSDEQY
v_call: TRBV2
clone_size: -

cdr3_aa: ASSEVARGRANEQF
v_call: TRBV6-1
clone_size: once

cdr3_aa: ATSRDAGLAEQF
v_call: TRBV15
clone_size: -

cdr3_aa: ASSEGTSANEQF
v_call: TRBV2
clone_size: -